These 7 T cell receptor beta chains were all obtained from the same sample, sequenced in a study of T cells in Graves' hyperthyroidism and ophthalmopathy. Amplification yielded TCR beta CDR3 regions, with RNA transcripts as the source. TCR CDR3 regions were first amplified by RT-PCR with HTBI primers. A single record per CDR3 protein comes from TCRdb applying MiXCR to the multiplex PCR reads. Here the sample spans 550,000 to 700,000 distinct CDR3 sequences, about 15% being singletons. What was sequenced was blood. The source is a woman aged 35 to 49 with Graves' ophthalmopathy.

This clonotype occurred a few times. This sequence joins TRBV20-1 and TRBJ2-5; 13 nucleotides agree with TRBD2. CDR3 length equals 15 residues. Trimming cost V 4 bases and J 5 bases; bases outside gene matches: 7. The germline CDR1 and CDR2 sequences are DFQATT and SNEGSKA (reference sequence). The CDR3 coding sequence is TGCAGTGCTATTGGACTAGCGGGAGATGTTGAGACCCAGTACTTC. Amino acid sequence: CSAIGLAGDVETQYF.

The V and J genes are TRBV20-1 and TRBJ1-2, with 8 bases identical to TRBD1. Germline values: CDR1 DFQATT, CDR2 SNEGSKA (reference sequence). The CDR3 contains 13 residues. J gave up 4 bases and V 5 bases, and 6 bases lay outside the gene matches. The chain's CDR3 is CSALTGVVYGYTF. DNA for the CDR3: TGCAGTGCTTTGACAGGGGTTGTCTATGGCTACACCTTC.

The sample holds a few counts of this clonotype. The chain is built from TRBV12-3 or TRBV12-4 and TRBJ1-2; D may be TRBD1 (5 bases). The V and J ends lost 5 bases and 1 base respectively, with 14 bases between them. CDR3 length: 15 amino acids. CDR3 DNA: TGTGCCAGCAGTGCCCAGGGCAGCCTTAACTATGGCTACACCTTC. Its translation: CASSAQGSLNYGYTF.

In its sample, this clonotype was seen many times. V gene TRBV30 combines with J gene TRBJ2-7; TRBD1 matches at 8 bases. After removal of 6 bases from V and 3 bases from J, the junction contained 13 bases not matched to a gene. Germline-derived CDR1 and CDR2 are GTSNPN and SVGIG (reference sequence). This CDR3 comprises 15 residues. The CDR3: CACHDDRGKVYEQYF. The CDR3 region has the DNA TGTGCCTGCCACGACGACAGGGGTAAAGTCTACGAGCAGTACTTC.

Written as DNA, the CDR3 is TGTGCCAGCTCACCACCCCGGGGGCGTGGGAACACTGAAGCTTTCTTT. It is translated as CASSPPRGRGNTEAFF. The chain carries TRBV6-1 and TRBJ1-1; D is perhaps TRBD1 (6 bases). Trimming left V 8 bases short and J 1 base short, with 20 bases between. Germline loops: CDR1 MNHNS, CDR2 SASEGT. This CDR3 spans 16 amino acids.

This clonotype came up many times. The rearrangement links TRBV12-3 or TRBV12-4 to TRBJ2-6; D remains ambiguous. The V end lost 10 bases, the J end lost 0 bases, and 7 bases lay between the germline ends. The CDR3 is made up of 13 amino acids. This CDR3 is CATYVSGANVLTF. CDR3 sequence (DNA): TGTGCCACCTACGTCTCTGGGGCCAACGTCCTGACTTTC.

At least ten counts were recorded for this clonotype. This sequence joins TRBV19 and TRBJ2-5; D not resolved. Trimming shortened V by 1 base and J by 0 bases, and 9 bases separated the two germline ends. This CDR3 contains 15 residues. Germline V lookup: CDR1 LNHDA, CDR2 SQIVND (reference sequence). The CDR3 DNA sequence: TGTGCCAGTAGTATAGGCCTATCGTACCAAGAGACCCAGTACTTC. It yields the protein CASSIGLSYQETQYF.